The 21 T cell receptor beta chains reported below all come from one sample, sequenced in a study of blood T cell repertoires in COVID-19. Assay: immunoSEQ multiplex PCR; the TCRdb copy retains only in-frame clones and omits some. The sample yields some 270,000 clones, approximately 84% seen once. Material for sequencing was PBMCs or T cells enriched from blood (not recorded which). The receptor source for this set is a man in his fifties who had recovered from COVID-19.

V usage is TRBV27 and J usage is TRBJ1-5; 8 nucleotides match TRBD1. The length of the CDR3 is 15 residues. Germline V CDR1 and CDR2: MNHEY, SMNVEV (reference sequence). J lost 4 bases, V lost 6 bases, and 8 bases had no gene match. The DNA of the CDR3 is TGTGCCAGCAGCCCCAGACAGGGGCTAAATCAGCCCCAGCATTTT. Its protein product is CASSPRQGLNQPQHF.

The V and J genes are TRBV18 and TRBJ2-1, with TRBD1 matching 7 bases. The CDR3 spans 15 residues. The trim removed 6 bases at V and 0 bases at J, leaving 5 bases unmatched. Germline loops: CDR1 KGHSH, CDR2 LQKENI. CDR3 sequence reads: CASSGQASSYNEQFF. CDR3 sequence (DNA): TGTGCCAGCTCTGGACAGGCAAGCTCCTACAATGAGCAGTTCTTC.

This clone was detected once. The chain has TRBV27 and TRBJ2-1, with 8 bases fitting TRBD1. The germline CDR1 and CDR2 sequences are MNHEY and SMNVEV (reference sequence). Trimming removed 6 bases from V and 7 bases from J; junction bases left unmatched: 11. The CDR3 spans 15 residues. The CDR3 nucleotides read TGTGCCAGCAGGTACTTCGGGACAGGTAGTAATGAGCAGTTCTTC. This sequence encodes CASRYFGTGSNEQFF.

The CDR3 DNA is TGTGCCAGCAGTTTCTATGAAGGCTACACCTTC. It encodes CASSFYEGYTF. This chain links TRBV28 with TRBJ1-2; no definite D call. The CDR3 is made up of 11 amino acids. Per the germline V gene, CDR1 is MDHEN and CDR2 is SYDVKM. V shed 3 bases and J shed 8 bases, with 7 bases lying between them.

This chain uses TRBV4-3 with TRBJ2-7, with 10 bases identical to TRBD1. The CDR3 length is 15 residues. Germline V gene data show CDR1 as LGHNA and CDR2 as YSLEER. The V segment lost 4 bases and the J segment 4 bases; nucleotides outside the gene matches: 7. Here the CDR3 DNA reads TGCGCCAGCAGCCTTGGGACAGGGGACGGGTACGAGCAGTACTTC. It specifies CASSLGTGDGYEQYF.

About this clone itself: Different DNA sequences within this sample yield the same CDR3. This chain uses TRBV19 with TRBJ1-1; 8 nucleotides agree with TRBD1. Germline CDR1 LNHDA, CDR2 SQIVND (reference sequence). CDR3 length equals 15 residues. V lost 4 bases, J lost 1 base, and 5 bases stayed unmatched. DNA of the CDR3: TGTGCCAGTAGTACCTTAGACAGGGGGAACACTGAAGCTTTCTTT. Its protein is CASSTLDRGNTEAFF.

This chain connects TRBV19 to TRBJ1-1, with 7 bases identical to TRBD1. Germline loops: CDR1 LNHDA, CDR2 SQIVND (reference sequence). The CDR3 length is 13 residues. V trimming: 5 bases; J trimming: 5 bases; junction bases outside the gene matches: 5. The chain's CDR3 is CASSRGGGTEAFF. CDR3 DNA sequence: TGTGCCAGTAGTCGAGGGGGCGGGACTGAAGCTTTCTTT.

V usage is TRBV12-5 and J usage is TRBJ2-6; weak D call: TRBD2 (6 bases). In germline, CDR1 is LGHNT, CDR2 FRNRAP. The CDR3 has 16 amino acids. V was pared by 6 bases and J by 0 bases, with 12 bases between. The chain's CDR3 is CASGPEGYSGANVLTF. The CDR3 coding sequence is TGTGCTAGTGGCCCGGAGGGTTACTCTGGGGCCAACGTCCTGACTTTC.

This chain links TRBV29-1 with TRBJ2-3, with 12 bases identical to TRBD1. CDR1 SQVTM and CDR2 ANQGSEA come from the germline V gene. This CDR3 comprises 14 residues. V lost 5 bases to trimming and J lost 6 bases; unmatched junction nucleotides: 6. CDR3 nucleotide sequence: TGCAGCGTTACCGGGACAGGGGGCTCGGATACGCAGTATTTT. Its translation is CSVTGTGGSDTQYF.

CDR3 nucleotide sequence: TGTGCCAGCAGTTTCAGGGGGCTCGAGCAGTACTTC. Protein: CASSFRGLEQYF. The chain links TRBV12-3 or TRBV12-4 to TRBJ2-7, with 8 bases lining up with TRBD1. The CDR3 length is 12 residues. Unmatched junction bases numbered 1, after V lost 3 bases and J lost 6 bases.

The V call is TRBV30, the J call TRBJ1-5; D possibly corresponds to TRBD1 (5 bases). CDR3 length: 16 residues. V was clipped by 0 bases and J by 8 bases, with 20 bases between them. Germline CDR1 reads GTSNPN; CDR2 reads SVGIG (reference sequence). The CDR3 sequence: CAWSVRDQGAREPQHF. The CDR3 nucleotides read TGTGCCTGGAGTGTACGTGATCAAGGGGCGCGTGAGCCCCAGCATTTT. The full variable domain, with the rest looked up from reference TRBV30 and TRBJ1-5, is SQTIHQWPATLVQPVGSPLSLECTVEGTSNPNLYWYRQAAGRGLQLLFYSVGIGQISSEVPQNLSASRPQDRQFILSSKKLLLSDSGFYLCAWSVRDQGAREPQHFGDGTRLSIL.

The chain joins TRBV5-1 to TRBJ2-7; maybe TRBD1 (6 bases). The CDR3 has 15 residues. V lost 4 bases to trimming and J lost 2 bases, with 16 bases between them. The V gene's germline CDR1 is SGHRS and CDR2 YFSETQ. CDR3 DNA: TGCGCCAGCAGCAAACCCAGGGGCACCCCCTACGAGCAGTACTTC. Amino acid sequence: CASSKPRGTPYEQYF.

The rearrangement links TRBV19 to TRBJ1-2; D is uncertain. V was clipped by 6 bases and J by 1 base, with 12 bases between them. CDR3 length: 14 amino acids. Germline CDR1 reads LNHDA; CDR2 reads SQIVND (reference sequence). This CDR3 reads CASSRTGINYGYTF. In DNA, the CDR3 is TGTGCCAGTAGCCGGACGGGGATTAACTATGGCTACACCTTC.

This clone occurred a few times. The chain combines TRBV11-3 with TRBJ2-7; perhaps TRBD1 as D (5 bases). The CDR3 totals 14 residues. CDR1 and CDR2 (germline): SGHNT, YENEEA. Trimming took 1 base from V and 2 from J, leaving 9 bases between them. CDR3 nucleotides: TGTGCCAGCAGCTTAGGACAGCACCCCTACGAGCAGTACTTC. It encodes CASSLGQHPYEQYF.

This chain uses TRBV4-2 with TRBJ2-7; a possible D gene is TRBD2 (6 bases). Germline CDR1 and CDR2: LGHNA and YNFKEQ. The CDR3 has 15 residues. V was clipped by 2 bases and J by 0 bases, with 11 bases between them. The CDR3 bases are TGTGCCAGCAGCCAATCTCTAGCGAGCTCCTACGAGCAGTACTTC. Translation gives CASSQSLASSYEQYF.

The rearrangement joins TRBV5-1 to TRBJ1-5; TRBD1 might be the D (5 bases). CDR1 SGHRS and CDR2 YFSETQ come from the germline V gene. The CDR3 is made up of 13 amino acids. Trimming stripped 5 bases from V and 5 bases from J, with 11 bases between. The CDR3 reads CASSLTVYQPQHF. In DNA form, the CDR3 reads TGCGCCAGCAGTTTGACAGTTTATCAGCCCCAGCATTTT. Supplemented by reference TRBV5-1 and TRBJ1-5, the full variable domain reads KAGVTQTPRYLIKTRGQQVTLSCSPISGHRSVSWYQQTPGQGLQFLFEYFSETQRNKGNFPGRFSGRQFSNSRSEMNVSTLELGDSALYLCASSLTVYQPQHFGDGTRLSIL.

This clone has just one count. The rearrangement uses TRBV5-1 and TRBJ2-6; 11 nucleotides align to TRBD1. Per the germline V gene, CDR1 is SGHRS and CDR2 is YFSETQ. Trimming took 1 base from V and 2 from J; bases not matched to a gene: 2. The CDR3 spans 17 residues. CDR3 nucleotide sequence: TGCGCCAGCAGCTTGCTGGGACAGGGGGCTGGGGCCAACGTCCTGACTTTC. Its protein is CASSLLGQGAGANVLTF.

This chain uses TRBV27 with TRBJ2-2, with TRBD2 as a possible D gene (6 bases). CDR3 length equals 15 residues. From germline, CDR1 is MNHEY and CDR2 SMNVEV (reference sequence). The ends were cut back, 3 bases at V and 7 bases at J, with 15 bases in the middle. The CDR3 sequence is CASSFADGGIGELFF. The CDR3 DNA reads as TGTGCCAGCAGTTTCGCGGACGGAGGGATCGGGGAGCTGTTTTTT.

The CDR3 loop reads CASSLEGHPYQPQHF. In DNA form, the CDR3 reads TGCGCCAGCAGCCTAGAAGGACATCCCTATCAGCCCCAGCATTTT. The chain has TRBV5-1 and TRBJ1-5, with TRBD1 as a possible D gene (5 bases). Trimming took 4 bases from V and 5 from J, leaving 16 bases between them. The germline CDR1 and CDR2 sequences are SGHRS and YFSETQ. This CDR3 is built from 15 residues.

The chain recombines TRBV19 with TRBJ1-6; no reliable D call. The germline gives CDR1 LNHDA, CDR2 SQIVND (reference sequence). The CDR3 spans 14 residues. Trimming pared 3 bases from V and 9 bases from J, leaving 12 bases between. As DNA, the CDR3 is TGTGCCAGTAGTATTCAGGTGGAGGGTTCACCCCTCCACTTT. Residues: CASSIQVEGSPLHF.

This clone was counted once. This sequence joins TRBV12-3 or TRBV12-4 and TRBJ1-5; D not resolved. The CDR3 is made up of 13 amino acids. V lost 3 bases and J lost 3, with 6 bases in between. CDR3 DNA sequence: TGTGCCAGCAGTTTCGAGTACAATCAGCCCCAGCATTTT. This translates into CASSFEYNQPQHF.